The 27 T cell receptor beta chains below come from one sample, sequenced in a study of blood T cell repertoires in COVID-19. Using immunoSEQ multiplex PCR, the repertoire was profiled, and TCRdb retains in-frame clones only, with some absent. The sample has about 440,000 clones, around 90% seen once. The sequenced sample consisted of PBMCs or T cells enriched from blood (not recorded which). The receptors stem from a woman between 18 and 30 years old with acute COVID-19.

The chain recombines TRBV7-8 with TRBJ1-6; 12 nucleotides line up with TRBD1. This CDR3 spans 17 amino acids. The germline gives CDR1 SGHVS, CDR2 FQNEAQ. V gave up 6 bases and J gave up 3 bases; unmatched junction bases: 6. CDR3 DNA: TGTGCCAGCAGATCGGGACAGGGGGCGGACTATAATTCACCCCTCCACTTT. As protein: CASRSGQGADYNSPLHF.

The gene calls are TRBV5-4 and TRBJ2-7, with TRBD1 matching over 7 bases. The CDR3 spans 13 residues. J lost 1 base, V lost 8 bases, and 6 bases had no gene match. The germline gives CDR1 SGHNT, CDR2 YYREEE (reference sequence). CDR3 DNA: TGTGCCAGTACAGGGGATGGGTCCTACGAGCAGTACTTC. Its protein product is CASTGDGSYEQYF.

The DNA of the CDR3 is TGTGCCAGCAGCATAACAGCAGGGCTTGATAATGAAAAACTGTTTTTT. It yields the protein CASSITAGLDNEKLFF. The V call is TRBV13, the J call TRBJ1-4, with D perhaps matching TRBD1 (5 bases). The germline gives CDR1 PRHDT, CDR2 FYEKMQ (reference sequence). Between the trimmed V and J ends, which lost 5 bases and 4 bases, there was a span of 17 bases. This CDR3 is built from 16 residues.

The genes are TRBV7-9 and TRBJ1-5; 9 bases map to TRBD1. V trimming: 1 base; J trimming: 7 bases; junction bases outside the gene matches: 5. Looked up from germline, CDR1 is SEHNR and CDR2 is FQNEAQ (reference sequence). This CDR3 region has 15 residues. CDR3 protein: CASSLGGQGRQPQHF. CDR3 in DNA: TGTGCCAGCAGCTTAGGGGGACAGGGCCGGCAGCCCCAGCATTTT.

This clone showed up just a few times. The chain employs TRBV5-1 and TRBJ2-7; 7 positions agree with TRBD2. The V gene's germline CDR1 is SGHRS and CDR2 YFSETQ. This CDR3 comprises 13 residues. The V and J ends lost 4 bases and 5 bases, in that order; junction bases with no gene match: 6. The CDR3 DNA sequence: TGCGCCAGCAGCACCCCGGGGAGGGACGAGCAGTACTTC. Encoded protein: CASSTPGRDEQYF.

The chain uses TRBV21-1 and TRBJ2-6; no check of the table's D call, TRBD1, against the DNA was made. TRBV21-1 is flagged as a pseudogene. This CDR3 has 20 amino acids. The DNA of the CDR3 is TGTGCCAGCAGCAAAGGGGCCTCGGGACAGGAGATCTCTGGGGCCAACGTCCTGACTTTC. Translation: CASSKGASGQEISGANVLTF.

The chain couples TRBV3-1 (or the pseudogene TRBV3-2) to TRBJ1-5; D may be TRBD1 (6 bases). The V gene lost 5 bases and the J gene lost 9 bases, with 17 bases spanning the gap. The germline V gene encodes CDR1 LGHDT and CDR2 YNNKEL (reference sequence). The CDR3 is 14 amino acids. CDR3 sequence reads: CASSINRARWPQHF. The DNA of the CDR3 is TGTGCCAGCAGCATTAACAGGGCCCGTTGGCCCCAGCATTTT.

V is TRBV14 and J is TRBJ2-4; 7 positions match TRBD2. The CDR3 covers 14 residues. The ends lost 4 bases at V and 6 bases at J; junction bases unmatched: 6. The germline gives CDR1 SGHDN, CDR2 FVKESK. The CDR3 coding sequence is TGTGCCAGCAGCCCGCGGGAGTGGAGAAACATTCAGTACTTC. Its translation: CASSPREWRNIQYF.

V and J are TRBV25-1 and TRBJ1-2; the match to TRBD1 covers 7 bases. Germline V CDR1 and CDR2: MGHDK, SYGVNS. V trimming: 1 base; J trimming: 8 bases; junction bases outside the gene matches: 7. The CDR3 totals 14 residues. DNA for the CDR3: TGTGCCAGCAGTGAATCTGACAGGGTGGGAGGCTACACCTTC. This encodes CASSESDRVGGYTF.

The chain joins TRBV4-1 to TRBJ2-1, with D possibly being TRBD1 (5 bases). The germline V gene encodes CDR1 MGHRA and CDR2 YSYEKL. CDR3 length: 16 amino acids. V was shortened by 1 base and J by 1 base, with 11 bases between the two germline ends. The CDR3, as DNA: TGCGCCAGCAGCCAAGGCCAGGGTTTGTCCTACAATGAGCAGTTCTTC. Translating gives CASSQGQGLSYNEQFF.

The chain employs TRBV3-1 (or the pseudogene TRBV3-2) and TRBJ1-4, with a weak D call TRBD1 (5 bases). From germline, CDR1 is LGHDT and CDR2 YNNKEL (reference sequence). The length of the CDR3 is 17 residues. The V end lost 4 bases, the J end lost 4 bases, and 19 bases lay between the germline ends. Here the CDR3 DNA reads TGTGCCAGCAGCCCAAAGGGGCGTTCTTTGAGTAATGAAAAACTGTTTTTT. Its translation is CASSPKGRSLSNEKLFF.

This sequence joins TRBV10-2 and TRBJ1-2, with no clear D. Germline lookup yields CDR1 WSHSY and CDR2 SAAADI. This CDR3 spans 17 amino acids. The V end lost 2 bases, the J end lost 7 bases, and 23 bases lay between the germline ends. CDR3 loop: CASSEPSLLQYMGGYTF. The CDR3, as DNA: TGCGCCAGCAGTGAGCCGAGCCTTTTACAGTATATGGGTGGCTACACCTTC.

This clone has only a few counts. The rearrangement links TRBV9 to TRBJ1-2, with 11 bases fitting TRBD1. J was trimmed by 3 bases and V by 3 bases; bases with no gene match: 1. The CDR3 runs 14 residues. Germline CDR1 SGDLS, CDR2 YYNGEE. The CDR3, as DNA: TGTGCCAGCAGCGAGGGACAGGGGGACTATGGCTACACCTTC. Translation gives CASSEGQGDYGYTF.

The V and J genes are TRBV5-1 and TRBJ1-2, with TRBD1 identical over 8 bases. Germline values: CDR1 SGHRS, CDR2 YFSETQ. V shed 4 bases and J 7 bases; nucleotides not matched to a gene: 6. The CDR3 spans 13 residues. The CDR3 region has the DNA TGCGCCAGCAGCCCCGACAGGGGTGGTGGCTACACCTTC. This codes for CASSPDRGGGYTF.

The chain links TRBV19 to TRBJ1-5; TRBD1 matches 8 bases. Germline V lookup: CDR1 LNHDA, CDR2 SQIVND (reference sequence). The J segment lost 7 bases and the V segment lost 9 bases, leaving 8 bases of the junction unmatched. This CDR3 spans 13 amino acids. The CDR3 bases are TGTGCCAGCGACAGGGGTGTCGGGCAGCCCCAGCATTTT. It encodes CASDRGVGQPQHF.

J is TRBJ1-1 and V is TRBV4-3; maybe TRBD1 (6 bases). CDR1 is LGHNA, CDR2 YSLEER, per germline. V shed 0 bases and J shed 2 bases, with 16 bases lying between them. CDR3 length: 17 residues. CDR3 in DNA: TGCGCCAGCAGCCAAGAAAGGGGCGGGGGGGCTAACACTGAAGCTTTCTTT. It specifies CASSQERGGGANTEAFF.

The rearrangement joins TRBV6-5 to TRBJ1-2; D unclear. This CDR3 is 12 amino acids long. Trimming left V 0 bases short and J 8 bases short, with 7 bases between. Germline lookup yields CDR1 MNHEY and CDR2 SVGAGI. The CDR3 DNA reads TGTGCCAGCAGTTACTCGCCGGAGGGCTACACCTTC. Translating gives CASSYSPEGYTF.

CDR3 nucleotides: TGTGCCAGTAGCCCCCGGGTGCAGGGGCGAGGCTACACCTTC. Amino acid sequence: CASSPRVQGRGYTF. The chain carries TRBV19 and TRBJ1-2; tentatively, D is TRBD1 (6 bases). Trimming removed 6 bases from V and 8 bases from J, with 19 bases in between. Germline CDR1 and CDR2: LNHDA and SQIVND (reference sequence). This CDR3 spans 14 amino acids.

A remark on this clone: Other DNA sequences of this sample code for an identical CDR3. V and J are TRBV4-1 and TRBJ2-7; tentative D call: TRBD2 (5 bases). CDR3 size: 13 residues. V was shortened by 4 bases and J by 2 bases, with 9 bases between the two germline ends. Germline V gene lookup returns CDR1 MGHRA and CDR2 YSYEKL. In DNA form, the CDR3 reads TGCGCCAGCAGCCCGGGGTCGACCTACGAGCAGTACTTC. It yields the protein CASSPGSTYEQYF.

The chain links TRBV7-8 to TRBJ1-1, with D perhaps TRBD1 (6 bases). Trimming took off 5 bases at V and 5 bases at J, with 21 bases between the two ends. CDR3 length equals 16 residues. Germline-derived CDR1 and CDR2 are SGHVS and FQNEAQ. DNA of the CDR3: TGTGCCAGCAGCCCTGGGGTGCAGGGGCGGAGGACTGAAGCTTTCTTT. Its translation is CASSPGVQGRRTEAFF.

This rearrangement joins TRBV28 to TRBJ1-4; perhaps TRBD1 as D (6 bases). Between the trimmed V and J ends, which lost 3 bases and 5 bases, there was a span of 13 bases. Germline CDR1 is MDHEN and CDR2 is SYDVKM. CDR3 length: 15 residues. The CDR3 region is CASSFADRLNEKLFF. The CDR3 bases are TGTGCCAGCAGTTTCGCGGACAGATTGAATGAAAAACTGTTTTTT.

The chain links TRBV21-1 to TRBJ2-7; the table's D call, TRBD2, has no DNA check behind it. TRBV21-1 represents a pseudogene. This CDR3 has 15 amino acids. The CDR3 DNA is TGTGCCAGCACCATACTAGCAGCCGACCTGCGGGAGCAGTACTTC. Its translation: CASTILAADLREQYF.

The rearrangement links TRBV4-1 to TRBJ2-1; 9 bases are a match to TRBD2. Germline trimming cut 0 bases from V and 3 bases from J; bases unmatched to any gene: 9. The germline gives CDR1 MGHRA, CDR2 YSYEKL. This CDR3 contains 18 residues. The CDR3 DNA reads TGCGCCAGCAGCCAAGATAGGAGCGGGGGGAGGATCTACAATGAGCAGTTCTTC. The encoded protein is CASSQDRSGGRIYNEQFF.

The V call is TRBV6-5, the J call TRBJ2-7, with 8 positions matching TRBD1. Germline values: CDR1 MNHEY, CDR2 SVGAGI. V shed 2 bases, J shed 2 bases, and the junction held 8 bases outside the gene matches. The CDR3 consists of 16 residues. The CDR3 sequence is CASSYEVAGGPYEQYF. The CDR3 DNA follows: TGTGCCAGCAGTTACGAGGTTGCAGGGGGCCCCTACGAGCAGTACTTC.

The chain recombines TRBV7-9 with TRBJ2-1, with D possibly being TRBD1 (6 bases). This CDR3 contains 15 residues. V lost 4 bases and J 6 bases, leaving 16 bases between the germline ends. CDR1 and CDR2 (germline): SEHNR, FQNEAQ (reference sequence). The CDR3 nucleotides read TGTGCCAGCAGCTCACAGGGATTTTCAGCCAATGAGCAGTTCTTC. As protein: CASSSQGFSANEQFF. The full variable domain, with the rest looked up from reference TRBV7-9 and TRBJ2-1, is DTGVSQNPRHKITKRGQNVTFRCDPISEHNRLYWYRQTLGQGPEFLTYFQNEAQLEKSRLLSDRFSAERPKGSFSTLEIQRTEQGDSAMYLCASSSQGFSANEQFFGPGTRLTVL.

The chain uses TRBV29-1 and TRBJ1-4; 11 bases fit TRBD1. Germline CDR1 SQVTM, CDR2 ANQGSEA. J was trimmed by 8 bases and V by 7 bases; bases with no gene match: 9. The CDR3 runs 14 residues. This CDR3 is CSAGRDRGNEKLFF. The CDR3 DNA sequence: TGCAGCGCTGGTCGGGACAGGGGGAACGAAAAACTGTTTTTT. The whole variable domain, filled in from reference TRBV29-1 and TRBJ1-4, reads SAVISQKPSRDICQRGTSLTIQCQVDSQVTMMFWYRQQPGQSLTLIATANQGSEATYESGFVIDKFPISRPNLTFSTLTVSNMSPEDSSIYLCSAGRDRGNEKLFFGSGTQLSVL.

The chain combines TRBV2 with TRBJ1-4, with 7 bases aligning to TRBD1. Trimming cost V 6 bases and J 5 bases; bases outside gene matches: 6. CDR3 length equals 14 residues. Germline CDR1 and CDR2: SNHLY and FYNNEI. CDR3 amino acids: CASSQDRRNEKLFF. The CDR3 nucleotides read TGTGCCAGCAGCCAGGACAGGAGAAATGAAAAACTGTTTTTT.